These T cell receptor beta chains were read from a single sample in a study of cytomegalovirus exposure and HLA in healthy donors. Only in-frame clones appear in the TCRdb table, and some are missing; sequencing was by immunoSEQ multiplex PCR. The sample holds approximately 150,000 clones; 80% are singletons and the top ten take around 5%. Material: PBMCs. These TCRs come from a man aged 25 to 40 in good health and CMV-seronegative. Each CDR3 is given with its conserved first and last residue. D genes are given only for firm matches. Rows give clone size only sometimes, using once, few, many, or a class for an expanded clone.

J	D	size	V	DNA	CDR3
TRBJ2-3	-	-	TRBV13	TGTGCCAGCAGCTTAGACAGGGAAGGCACAGATACGCAGTATTTT	CASSLDREGTDTQYF
TRBJ1-5	-	once	TRBV7-8	TGTGCCAGCAGCCCCCTGACAAGCAATCAGCCCCAGCATTTT	CASSPLTSNQPQHF
TRBJ2-7	-	few	TRBV27	TGTGCCAGCAGTTTGTCCGGGACACTTTATTACGAGCAGTACTTC	CASSLSGTLYYEQYF
TRBJ1-5	-	-	TRBV4-2	TGTGCCAGCAGCCAAGTTTGGGGAGGGAGAAGCAATCAGCCCCAGCATTTT	CASSQVWGGRSNQPQHF
TRBJ1-1	-	few	TRBV15	TGTGCCACCAGCAGAGCAGGCCCGGGGACTGAAGCTTTCTTT	CATSRAGPGTEAFF
TRBJ2-1	-	-	TRBV13	TGTGCCAGCAGCTTCCGGGACTCACAGTTCTACAATGAGCAGTTCTTC	CASSFRDSQFYNEQFF
TRBJ2-7	TRBD1	-	TRBV15	TGTGCCACCAGCAGAGATCGAGGGGGCTTCTACGAGCAGTACTTC	CATSRDRGGFYEQYF
TRBJ2-5	-	-	TRBV7-2	TGTGCCAGCAGTGCGGGCGAAGAGACCCAGTACTTC	CASSAGEETQYF
TRBJ1-1	TRBD1	once	TRBV7-9	TGTGCCAGCAGCTTAGGAGAAGGACAGGGTGAAGCTTTCTTT	CASSLGEGQGEAFF
TRBJ2-5	-	-	TRBV28	TGTGCCATCCGGTCGACAGTTTCAGAAACCCAGTACTTC	CAIRSTVSETQYF
TRBJ1-2	-	-	TRBV4-1	TGCGCCAGCAGCCAAGCCCGACCTTACCGACAGGACGGGGGCTACACCTTC	CASSQARPYRQDGGYTF
TRBJ2-3	-	once	TRBV6-5	TGTGCCAGCAGTCCTACCGGGACTGGTAGGGATACGCAGTATTTT	CASSPTGTGRDTQYF
TRBJ1-1	-	few	TRBV7-3	TGTGCCAGCAGGCAGGGACATCAGAACACTGAAGCTTTCTTT	CASRQGHQNTEAFF
TRBJ1-5	-	-	TRBV5-7	TGTGCCAGCAGCTTAGAGGACACATATCAGCCCCAGCATTTT	CASSLEDTYQPQHF
TRBJ2-5	-	few	TRBV5-1	TGCGCCAGCAAAATCGGCGGAGAGACCCAGTACTTC	CASKIGGETQYF
TRBJ1-6	-	-	TRBV18	TGTGCCAGCTCACCACCGGCTGGACAGACCCTCCACTTT	CASSPPAGQTLHF
TRBJ1-6	TRBD1	few	TRBV11-2	TGTGCCAGCAGCCCGCAGGGGGGATCCACGGGCCTCCACTTT	CASSPQGGSTGLHF